This T cell receptor (beta chain) was recorded in a study of beta chain features in type 1 diabetes. About the study: Similarity in age, gender and cell yields was seen between patients and healthy donors.

Only a few counts were recorded for this clone. Its antigen is not identified. Study-level findings and limits: VDJ junctions from type 1 diabetes patients carried fewer insertions and larger deletions. The question of HLA type influencing TCRB rearrangement was one that remained unresolved here.

Since all of the isolated RNA was reverse transcribed, expressed TCRB transcripts were what got sequenced. Measured with immunoSEQ multiplex PCR; TCRdb has only the in-frame clones, and not every one. The data show more than 300,000 clones, more than 13% seen once. This CDR3 is built from 13 residues. The germline V gene encodes CDR1 GTSNPN and CDR2 SVGIG (reference sequence). J gave up 9 bases and V 5 bases, and 6 bases lay outside the gene matches. Blood was collected once per donor into heparin, averaging about 110 mL. The sequence derives from a woman aged 18 to 35 in good health. The material sequenced was naive CD4+ T cells from blood. The V and J genes are TRBV30 and TRBJ2-3, with TRBD2 matching 12 bases. The CDR3 DNA reads TGTGCCTGGGGGACTAGCGGGCAATCCACGCAGTATTTT. Residues: CAWGTSGQSTQYF.